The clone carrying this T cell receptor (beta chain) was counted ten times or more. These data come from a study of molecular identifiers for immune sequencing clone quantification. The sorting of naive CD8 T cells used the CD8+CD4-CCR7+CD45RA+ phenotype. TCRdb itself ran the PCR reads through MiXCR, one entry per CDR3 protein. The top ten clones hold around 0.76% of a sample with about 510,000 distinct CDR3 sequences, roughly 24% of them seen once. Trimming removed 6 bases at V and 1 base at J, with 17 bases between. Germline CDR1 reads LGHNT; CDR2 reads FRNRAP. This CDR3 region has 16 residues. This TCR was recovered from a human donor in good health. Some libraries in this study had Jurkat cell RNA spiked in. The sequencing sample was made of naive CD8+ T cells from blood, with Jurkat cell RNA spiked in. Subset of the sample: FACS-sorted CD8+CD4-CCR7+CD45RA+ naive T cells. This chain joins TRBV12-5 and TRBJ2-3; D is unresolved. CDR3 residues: CASGDPRWLGTDTQYF. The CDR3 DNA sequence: TGTGCTAGTGGAGATCCTAGGTGGCTGGGCACAGATACGCAGTATTTT.